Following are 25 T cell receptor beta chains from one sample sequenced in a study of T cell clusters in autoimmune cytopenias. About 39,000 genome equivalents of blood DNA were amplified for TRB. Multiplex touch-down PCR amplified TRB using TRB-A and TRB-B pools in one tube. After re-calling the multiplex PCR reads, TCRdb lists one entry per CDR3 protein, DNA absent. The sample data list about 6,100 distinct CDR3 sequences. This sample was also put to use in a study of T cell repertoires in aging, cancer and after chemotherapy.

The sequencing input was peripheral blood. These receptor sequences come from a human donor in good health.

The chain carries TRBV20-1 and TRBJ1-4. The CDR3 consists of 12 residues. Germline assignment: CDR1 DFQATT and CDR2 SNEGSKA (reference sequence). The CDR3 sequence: CSARIPNEKLFF.

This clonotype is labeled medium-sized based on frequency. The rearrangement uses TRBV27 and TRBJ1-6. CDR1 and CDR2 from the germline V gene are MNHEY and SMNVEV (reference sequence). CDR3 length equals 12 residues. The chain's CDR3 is CASAPPGSPLHF.

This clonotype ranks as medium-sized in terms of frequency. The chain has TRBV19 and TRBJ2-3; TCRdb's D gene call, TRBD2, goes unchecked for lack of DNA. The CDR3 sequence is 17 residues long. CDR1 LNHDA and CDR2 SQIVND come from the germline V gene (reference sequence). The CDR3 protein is CASSIGASGTSTDTQYF.

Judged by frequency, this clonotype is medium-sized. CDR3 protein: CASSLAGPMDRNTEAFF. The chain employs TRBV12-3 or TRBV12-4 and TRBJ1-1. This CDR3 region has 17 residues.

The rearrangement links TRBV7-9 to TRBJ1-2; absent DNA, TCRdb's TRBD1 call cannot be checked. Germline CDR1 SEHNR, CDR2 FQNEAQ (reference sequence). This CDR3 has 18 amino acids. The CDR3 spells CASSLPKTQDPSNYGYTF.

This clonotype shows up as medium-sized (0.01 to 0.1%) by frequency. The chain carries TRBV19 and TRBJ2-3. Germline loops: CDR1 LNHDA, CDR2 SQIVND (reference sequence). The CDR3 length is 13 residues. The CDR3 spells CATAGSSTDTQYF.

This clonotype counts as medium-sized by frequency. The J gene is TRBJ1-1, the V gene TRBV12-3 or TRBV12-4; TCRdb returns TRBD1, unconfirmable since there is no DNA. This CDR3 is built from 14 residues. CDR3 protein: CASRGDRGTLEAFF.

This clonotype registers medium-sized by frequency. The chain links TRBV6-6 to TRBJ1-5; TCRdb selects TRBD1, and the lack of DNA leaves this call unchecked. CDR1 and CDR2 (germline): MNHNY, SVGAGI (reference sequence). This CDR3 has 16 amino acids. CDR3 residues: CASSYSSGEFSQPQHF.

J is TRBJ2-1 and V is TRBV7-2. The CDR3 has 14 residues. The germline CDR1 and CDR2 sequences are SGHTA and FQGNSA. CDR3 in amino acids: CASSLAGVDNGQFF.

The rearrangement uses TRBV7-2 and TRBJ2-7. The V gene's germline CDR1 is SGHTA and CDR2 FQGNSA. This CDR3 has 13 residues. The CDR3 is CASSSGAEYEQYF. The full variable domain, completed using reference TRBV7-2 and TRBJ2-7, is GAGVSQSPSNKVTEKGKDVELRCDPISGHTALYWYRQSLGQGLEFLIYFQGNSAPDKSGLPSDRFSAERTGGSVSTLTIQRTQQEDSAVYLCASSSGAEYEQYFGPGTRLTVT.

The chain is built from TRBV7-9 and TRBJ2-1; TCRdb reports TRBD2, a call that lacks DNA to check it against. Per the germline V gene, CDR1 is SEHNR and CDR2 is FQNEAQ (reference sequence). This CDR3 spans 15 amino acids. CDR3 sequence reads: CASSPGLAGGDEQFF.

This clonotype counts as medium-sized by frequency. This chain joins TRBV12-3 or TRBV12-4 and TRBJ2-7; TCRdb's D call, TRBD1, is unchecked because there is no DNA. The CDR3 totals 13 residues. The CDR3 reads CASSTRAEGEQYF.

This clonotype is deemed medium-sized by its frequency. The CDR3: CASSEWGASGNTIYF. The V gene is TRBV19, the J gene TRBJ1-3; TCRdb proposes TRBD1, but this gene call is untestable without DNA. The CDR3 length is 15 residues. The germline gives CDR1 LNHDA, CDR2 SQIVND (reference sequence). Using reference TRBV19 and TRBJ1-3 for the parts outside the CDR3, the full variable domain is DGGITQSPKYLFRKEGQNVTLSCEQNLNHDAMYWYRQDPGQGLRLIYYSQIVNDFQKGDIAEGYSVSREKKESFPLTVTSAQKNPTAFYLCASSEWGASGNTIYFGEGSWLTVV.

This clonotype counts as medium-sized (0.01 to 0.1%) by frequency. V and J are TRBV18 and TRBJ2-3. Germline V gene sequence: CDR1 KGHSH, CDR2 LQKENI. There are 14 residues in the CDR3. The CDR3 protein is CASSPQGSTDTQYF.

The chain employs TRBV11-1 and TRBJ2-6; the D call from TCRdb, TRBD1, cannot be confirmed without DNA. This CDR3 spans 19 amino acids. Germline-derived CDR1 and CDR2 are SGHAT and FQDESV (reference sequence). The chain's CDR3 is CASSPTTATVRSGANVLTF.

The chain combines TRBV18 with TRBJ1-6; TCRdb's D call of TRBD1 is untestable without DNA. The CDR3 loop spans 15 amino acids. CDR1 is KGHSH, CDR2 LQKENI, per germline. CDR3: CASSPSTGLNSPLHF.

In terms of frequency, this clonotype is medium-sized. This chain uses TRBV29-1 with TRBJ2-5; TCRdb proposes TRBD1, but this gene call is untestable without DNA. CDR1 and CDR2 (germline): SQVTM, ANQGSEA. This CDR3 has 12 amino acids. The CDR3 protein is CSDRTGSETQYF.

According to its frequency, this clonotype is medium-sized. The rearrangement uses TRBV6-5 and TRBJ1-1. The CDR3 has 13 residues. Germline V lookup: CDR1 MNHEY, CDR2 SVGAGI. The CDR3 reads CASNFGQNTEAFF.

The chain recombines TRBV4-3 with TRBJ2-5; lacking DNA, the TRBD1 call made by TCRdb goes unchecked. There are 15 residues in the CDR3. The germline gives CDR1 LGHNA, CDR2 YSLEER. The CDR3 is CASSQDRGIQETQYF.

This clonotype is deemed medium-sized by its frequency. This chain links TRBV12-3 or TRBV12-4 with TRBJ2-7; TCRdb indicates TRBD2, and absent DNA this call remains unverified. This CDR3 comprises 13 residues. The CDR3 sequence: CASSSGRSYEQYF.

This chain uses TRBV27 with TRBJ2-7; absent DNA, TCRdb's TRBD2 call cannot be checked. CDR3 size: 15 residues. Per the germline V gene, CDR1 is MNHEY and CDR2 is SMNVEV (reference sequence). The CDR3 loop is CASSQPSGGRYEQYF.

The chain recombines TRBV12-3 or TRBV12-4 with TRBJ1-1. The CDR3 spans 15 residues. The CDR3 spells CASSFQDWMNTEAFF.

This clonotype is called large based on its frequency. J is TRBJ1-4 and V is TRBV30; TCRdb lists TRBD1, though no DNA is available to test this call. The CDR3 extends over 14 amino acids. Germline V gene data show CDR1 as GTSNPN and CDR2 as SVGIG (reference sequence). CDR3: CAWSVAGIEEKLFF.

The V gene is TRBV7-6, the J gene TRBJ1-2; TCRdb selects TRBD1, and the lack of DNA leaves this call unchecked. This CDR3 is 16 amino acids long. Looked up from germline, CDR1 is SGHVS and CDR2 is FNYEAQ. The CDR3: CASSLDTILGQRGYTF.

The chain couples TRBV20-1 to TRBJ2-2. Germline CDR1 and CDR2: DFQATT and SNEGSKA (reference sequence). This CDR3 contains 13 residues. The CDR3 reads CSARTRSDGELFF.